The 10 T cell receptor beta chains reported below all come from one sample, sequenced in a study of blood T cells in healthy people across ages. It was with a sample-barcoded 5' primer and a J-beta primer mix that a second PCR of roughly 7 to 11 cycles was run. TCRdb passed the 5' RACE reads through MiXCR, listing each CDR3 protein once. The table records roughly 2 million distinct CDR3 sequences, 49% of them present only once. What was sequenced was blood. These TCRs come from a middle-aged woman in good health.

The chain employs TRBV4-1 and TRBJ1-2, with D possibly being TRBD1 (6 bases). Trimming left V 0 bases short and J 7 bases short, with 21 bases between. The germline V gene has CDR1 MGHRA and CDR2 YSYEKL. This CDR3 spans 17 amino acids. CDR3 sequence reads: CASSQDGLRGGNGGYTF. The CDR3 bases are TGCGCCAGCAGCCAAGATGGGCTCAGGGGTGGAAACGGTGGCTACACCTTC.

The chain links TRBV4-2 to TRBJ1-2; the match to TRBD1 covers 9 bases. V gave up 3 bases and J gave up 6 bases; unmatched junction bases: 14. The V gene's germline CDR1 is LGHNA and CDR2 YNFKEQ. The length of the CDR3 is 17 residues. DNA of the CDR3: TGTGCCAGCAGCCAGAACTCCGGGACAGGGAATAGGCATGGCTACACCTTC. This translates into CASSQNSGTGNRHGYTF.

The chain couples TRBV13 to TRBJ2-5, with TRBD2 identical over 7 bases. This CDR3 has 15 residues. Germline lookup yields CDR1 PRHDT and CDR2 FYEKMQ (reference sequence). V lost 0 bases to trimming and J lost 5 bases; unmatched junction nucleotides: 6. DNA for the CDR3: TGTGCCAGCAGCTTAGGCGCTAGGGGAGGGGAGACCCAGTACTTC. Encoded protein: CASSLGARGGETQYF. Combining the CDR3 with reference TRBV13 and TRBJ2-5 gives the whole variable domain AAGVIQSPRHLIKEKRETATLKCYPIPRHDTVYWYQQGPGQDPQFLISFYEKMQSDKGSIPDRFSAQQFSDYHSELNMSSLELGDSALYFCASSLGARGGETQYFGPGTRLLVL.

This clonotype was found a few times. The chain employs TRBV20-1 and TRBJ2-5; 9 nucleotides line up with TRBD2. The V gene's germline CDR1 is DFQATT and CDR2 SNEGSKA (reference sequence). The CDR3 is 15 residues long. V was pared by 0 bases and J by 5 bases, with 7 bases of the junction left unmatched. The DNA of the CDR3 is TGCAGTGCTAGAGACTTAGCGGGGGAGGGGGAGACCCAGTACTTC. It yields the protein CSARDLAGEGETQYF.

In regard to this clonotype: A much larger clone sits a single nucleotide away, making a read error possible. The genes are TRBV12-3 or TRBV12-4 and TRBJ2-5; 8 bases are a match to TRBD2. The DNA end lines up better with TRBJ2-7; the J call may be wrong. The CDR3 consists of 13 residues. CDR3 sequence: CASSRGGLSEQYF. Written as DNA, the CDR3 is TGTGCCAGCAGTCGGGGGGGGCTCTCCGAGCAGTACTTC.

As concerns this clonotype: The germline gene is not matched at one end of the junction; a read error may be the cause. The chain has TRBV12-3 or TRBV12-4 and TRBJ1-5; tentative D call: TRBD1 (6 bases). The CDR3 covers 15 residues. The CDR3 DNA follows: TGTGCCAGCAGTACCAGGGGTTATAGCGATCAGCCCCAGCATTTT. Translated: CASSTRGYSDQPQHF.

The chain uses TRBV28 and TRBJ1-6; D is uncertain. Germline V lookup: CDR1 MDHEN, CDR2 SYDVKM. CDR3 length equals 14 residues. Trimming left V 6 bases short and J 10 bases short, with 16 bases between. The CDR3 region is CASRRALRASPLHF. The CDR3 region has the DNA TGTGCCAGCAGGCGAGCCTTAAGGGCCTCACCCCTCCACTTT. The variable domain in full, with the rest retrieved from reference TRBV28 and TRBJ1-6, is DVKVTQSSRYLVKRTGEKVFLECVQDMDHENMFWYRQDPGLGLRLIYFSYDVKMKEKGDIPEGYSVSREKKERFSLILESASTNQTSMYLCASRRALRASPLHFGNGTRLTVT.

The chain combines TRBV7-9 with TRBJ2-6; 8 bases fit TRBD1. Germline V lookup: CDR1 SEHNR, CDR2 FQNEAQ (reference sequence). With V trimmed by 1 base and J by 0 bases, 5 bases remained unmatched. The CDR3 loop spans 18 amino acids. The CDR3, as DNA: TGTGCCAGCAGCTTAGGGACAGGGACTTTCTCTGGGGCCAACGTCCTGACTTTC. Amino acid sequence: CASSLGTGTFSGANVLTF.

This clonotype was recorded many times. The V call is TRBV7-2, the J call TRBJ2-3; D might be TRBD2 (6 bases). The CDR3 has 15 amino acids. CDR1 is SGHTA, CDR2 FQGNSA, per germline. V was pared by 6 bases and J by 0 bases, with 13 bases between. CDR3 sequence: CASSSGTSSTDTQYF. The CDR3 bases are TGTGCCAGCAGTTCCGGGACTTCTAGCACAGATACGCAGTATTTT.

This clonotype has just one count. The chain has TRBV6-2 or TRBV6-3 and TRBJ2-7; D is perhaps TRBD2 (6 bases). The CDR3 extends over 13 amino acids. Germline CDR1 is MNHEY and CDR2 is SVGEGT. Deletions cut 7 bases from V and 2 bases from J, with 12 bases between. The CDR3, as DNA: TGTGCCAGCATAGCGGATGATGCCTACGAGCAGTACTTC. It translates to CASIADDAYEQYF.